The rows below give T cell receptor beta chains drawn from one sample of a study of cytomegalovirus exposure and HLA in healthy donors. Assay: immunoSEQ multiplex PCR; the TCRdb copy retains only in-frame clones and omits some. The table records 150,000 to 180,000 clones, around 88% of them present only once. The sequencing sample was made of PBMCs. The source of these receptors is a man between 18 and 29 years old in good health and CMV-seropositive. CDR3s leave out the opening cysteine and the closing phenylalanine or tryptophan.

v_gene,j_gene,CDR3aa
TRBV19,TRBJ1-5,ASSIGTGINQPQH
TRBV6-4,TRBJ2-5,ASSETGGETQY
TRBV5-5,TRBJ1-2,ASSLPPNSPGYT
TRBV6-5,TRBJ1-1,ASSPLDRLNTEAF
TRBV4-1,TRBJ2-7,ASSQETSALREQY
TRBV4-3,TRBJ2-3,ASSQAGGSTGTQY
TRBV11-2,TRBJ2-5,ASSFAGETQY
TRBV5-1,TRBJ2-3,ASSFREVTDTQY
TRBV7-3,TRBJ2-5,ASSPQGQETQY
TRBV27,TRBJ2-7,ASSYSGDAYEQY
TRBV2,TRBJ1-5,ASSLQSHSNQPQH
TRBV18,TRBJ2-3,ASSPRTGANTDTQY
TRBV10-2,TRBJ1-4,ASRGVGGNDGEKLF
TRBV5-1,TRBJ2-7,ASSLYGGSYEQY
TRBV6-5,TRBJ2-5,ATTRGETQY
TRBV5-1,TRBJ1-3,ASSLGGVENTIY
TRBV27,TRBJ2-7,ASSPRGGSQDEQY
TRBV7-3,TRBJ1-2,ASSLYGSGGGYT
TRBV5-6,TRBJ1-3,ASSRERSSGNTIY
TRBV11-3,TRBJ2-1,ASSPNLGRGGDNEQF
TRBV6-4,TRBJ2-3,ASSDSSGSPTDTQY
TRBV2,TRBJ1-2,ASRYRGRNGYT
TRBV27,TRBJ1-5,ASSLGGPLHQPQH
TRBV2,TRBJ2-7,ASSWTGVSYEQY
TRBV5-1,TRBJ1-1,ASWGGSEAF
TRBV6-1,TRBJ1-6,ASSTQGSYNSPLH
TRBV4-1,TRBJ1-2,ASSQERTRINPI
TRBV9,TRBJ2-1,ASSEGTLATSYNEQF
TRBV13,TRBJ2-6,ASSYPHRGKGPNVLT
TRBV19,TRBJ1-3,ASSTAVSGNTIY
TRBV5-6,TRBJ1-5,ASSSSENQPQH
TRBV5-8,TRBJ1-2,ASSSRQGTAYGYT
TRBV5-4,TRBJ2-2,ASSLGLGELF
TRBV9,TRBJ1-3,ASSVSGVGNTIY
TRBV5-1,TRBJ2-5,ASSLAGVSKTQY
TRBV14,TRBJ2-7,ASSQATGRSYEQY
TRBV5-4,TRBJ1-1,ASSHEGSMNTEAF
TRBV6-6,TRBJ1-2,ASSPRTGGYGYT
TRBV4-1,TRBJ1-2,ASSHIIRGNDYGYT
TRBV5-1,TRBJ2-5,ASSYAGRQETQY
TRBV5-4,TRBJ2-2,ASSLRTGTGVVGELF
TRBV27,TRBJ2-3,ASSLPSSKGDTQY
TRBV2,TRBJ2-7,ASSDPRGQIEQY
TRBV25-1,TRBJ2-7,ASSGPGQPAYEQY